One and the same sample provided the 29 T cell receptor beta chains below, sequenced in a study of blood T cell repertoires in COVID-19. TCRdb keeps only in-frame clones here, not all; method: immunoSEQ multiplex PCR. The sample holds around 130,000 clones, around 86% seen once. Sequencing used peripheral blood. Receptor source: a woman aged 80 or older with acute or convalescent COVID-19.

The chain is built from TRBV18 and TRBJ2-1, with TRBD1 matching over 10 bases. This CDR3 is 15 amino acids long. The V gene end was trimmed by 4 bases and the J gene end by 8 bases; junction bases not matched to a gene: 8. Germline lookup yields CDR1 KGHSH and CDR2 LQKENI. CDR3 nucleotides: TGTGCCAGCTCACAGGGGACAGGGGACCTTTATGAGCAGTTCTTC. It is translated as CASSQGTGDLYEQFF.

The sample holds one count of this clone. The J gene is TRBJ2-3, the V gene TRBV28, with D unresolved. V was trimmed by 8 bases and J by 2 bases, leaving 8 bases between them. The CDR3 is 12 residues long. The germline V gene encodes CDR1 MDHEN and CDR2 SYDVKM. CDR3: CASRVSTDTQYF. The CDR3 DNA is TGTGCCAGCCGGGTATCCACAGATACGCAGTATTTT.

The chain employs TRBV28 and TRBJ2-1; TRBD2 might be the D (5 bases). CDR1 is MDHEN and CDR2 is SYDVKM in the germline V gene. Trimming removed 6 bases at V and 3 bases at J, with 12 bases between. CDR3 length: 14 amino acids. For the CDR3, the DNA is TGTGCCAGCAGCGAAGCGGATTTCTACAATGAGCAGTTCTTC. It specifies CASSEADFYNEQFF.

About this clone itself: Other DNA sequences in this specimen translate into the identical CDR3. V gene TRBV28 combines with J gene TRBJ1-4; TRBD1 matches 8 bases. J lost 6 bases, V lost 2 bases, and 2 bases had no gene match. Germline values: CDR1 MDHEN, CDR2 SYDVKM. This CDR3 region has 14 residues. CDR3 amino acids: CASSLPGGYEKLFF. As DNA, the CDR3 is TGTGCCAGCAGTTTACCAGGGGGCTATGAAAAACTGTTTTTT.

The V call is TRBV11-2, the J call TRBJ2-7, with D maybe TRBD2 (6 bases). Germline V gene data show CDR1 as SGHAT and CDR2 as FQNNGV. V was shortened by 5 bases and J by 11 bases, with 19 bases between the two germline ends. The CDR3 is 13 residues long. This CDR3 reads CASSRTDHPGEYF. The CDR3 nucleotides read TGTGCCAGCAGCCGTACCGATCACCCGGGGGAGTACTTC.

The chain couples TRBV20-1 to TRBJ2-1; 7 positions agree with TRBD2. Germline CDR1 is DFQATT and CDR2 is SNEGSKA (reference sequence). The CDR3 covers 17 residues. V lost 3 bases to trimming and J lost 1 base; unmatched junction nucleotides: 12. CDR3 amino acids: CSASPPVGRGSYNEQFF. The DNA of the CDR3 is TGCAGTGCTAGTCCCCCCGTCGGGCGGGGGTCCTACAATGAGCAGTTCTTC.

V usage is TRBV27 and J usage is TRBJ2-7; TRBD1 matches 7 bases. CDR3 length equals 12 residues. Germline values: CDR1 MNHEY, CDR2 SMNVEV (reference sequence). Germline trimming cut 1 base from V and 7 bases from J; bases unmatched to any gene: 1. CDR3 coding DNA: TGTGCCAGCAGTTTATGGACAGGAGAGCAGTACTTC. Translated: CASSLWTGEQYF.

The gene calls are TRBV12-5 and TRBJ2-3; the D gene is possibly TRBD2 (5 bases). Trimming pared 1 base from V and 5 bases from J, leaving 13 bases between. The CDR3 runs to 15 residues. Germline CDR1 LGHNT, CDR2 FRNRAP. This CDR3 is CASGLEWEWGDTQYF. Written as DNA, the CDR3 is TGTGCTAGTGGTTTGGAGTGGGAGTGGGGAGATACGCAGTATTTT.

This clone appeared a single time. CDR3 in amino acids: CASSPLGRNTGELFF. In nucleotides, the CDR3 is TGTGCCAGCAGCCCACTAGGACGGAACACCGGGGAGCTGTTTTTT. This chain uses TRBV11-2 with TRBJ2-2; D is perhaps TRBD2 (5 bases). The germline gives CDR1 SGHAT, CDR2 FQNNGV. This CDR3 has 15 residues. V was pared by 5 bases and J by 1 base, with 11 bases between.

The chain joins TRBV5-1 to TRBJ1-1; D is unclear. The CDR3 consists of 13 residues. The V end was cut by 0 bases, the J end by 2 bases, with 5 bases between. The germline gives CDR1 SGHRS, CDR2 YFSETQ. The CDR3 DNA reads as TGCGCCAGCAGCTTGGACACAAACACTGAAGCTTTCTTT. Protein product: CASSLDTNTEAFF.

The CDR3 reads CASSLLRGRNTGELFF. The CDR3, as DNA: TGTGCCAGCAGCTTACTGCGGGGGAGGAACACCGGGGAGCTGTTTTTT. The chain joins TRBV11-2 to TRBJ2-2; 7 nucleotides match TRBD2. Germline CDR1 and CDR2: SGHAT and FQNNGV. The CDR3 runs to 16 residues. After removal of 2 bases from V and 1 base from J, the junction contained 4 bases not matched to a gene.

This chain connects TRBV6-4 to TRBJ2-5; D is perhaps TRBD2 (5 bases). The CDR3 covers 15 residues. V was trimmed by 5 bases and J by 2 bases, leaving 15 bases between them. Per germline, CDR1 MRHNA and CDR2 SNTAGT. The DNA of the CDR3 is TGTGCCAGCAGTCAGAACGGACTGGAACAAGAGACCCAGTACTTC. Its protein product is CASSQNGLEQETQYF.

The gene calls are TRBV27 and TRBJ1-2, with D possibly being TRBD1 (5 bases). Germline CDR1 is MNHEY and CDR2 is SMNVEV (reference sequence). CDR3 length equals 15 residues. Trimming pared 1 base from V and 2 bases from J, leaving 11 bases between. CDR3 loop: CASSLLGTGNYGYTF. DNA of the CDR3: TGTGCCAGCAGTTTATTAGGGACTGGAAACTATGGCTACACCTTC.

The chain is built from TRBV28 and TRBJ1-1; possibly TRBD1 for D (6 bases). Trimming cost V 3 bases and J 2 bases, with 19 bases left between them. Germline V lookup: CDR1 MDHEN, CDR2 SYDVKM. The CDR3 spans 17 residues. CDR3 loop: CASSFFGSGVENTEAFF. The CDR3 DNA sequence: TGTGCCAGCAGTTTTTTCGGGTCAGGGGTTGAAAACACTGAAGCTTTCTTT.

In regard to this clone: Other DNA sequences within the sample encode an identical CDR3. J is TRBJ1-2 and V is TRBV5-1, with 11 positions matching TRBD1. CDR3 size: 15 residues. The germline V gene has CDR1 SGHRS and CDR2 YFSETQ. V was clipped by 0 bases and J by 4 bases; unmatched bases: 2. CDR3 region: CASSLGTGGAYGYTF. For the CDR3, the DNA is TGCGCCAGCAGCTTGGGGACAGGGGGCGCCTATGGCTACACCTTC. Looking up the rest from reference TRBV5-1 and TRBJ1-2 gives the full variable domain: KAGVTQTPRYLIKTRGQQVTLSCSPISGHRSVSWYQQTPGQGLQFLFEYFSETQRNKGNFPGRFSGRQFSNSRSEMNVSTLELGDSALYLCASSLGTGGAYGYTFGSGTRLTVV.

This chain uses TRBV28 with TRBJ2-7, with D perhaps TRBD1 (6 bases). The CDR3 consists of 14 residues. The V gene lost 3 bases and the J gene lost 2 bases, with 11 bases spanning the gap. Germline CDR1 MDHEN, CDR2 SYDVKM. The CDR3 here is CASSFIGQTYEQYF. The CDR3, as DNA: TGTGCCAGCAGTTTTATTGGACAGACCTACGAGCAGTACTTC.

The rearrangement joins TRBV6-5 to TRBJ1-1, with 10 bases identical to TRBD1. The CDR3 sequence is 14 residues long. J gave up 5 bases and V 4 bases, and 4 bases lay outside the gene matches. Per the germline V gene, CDR1 is MNHEY and CDR2 is SVGAGI. CDR3 protein: CASSFLDRGTEAFF. DNA of the CDR3: TGTGCCAGCAGTTTCCTGGACAGGGGGACTGAAGCTTTCTTT.

This chain uses TRBV28 with TRBJ1-2, with 8 bases identical to TRBD1. The CDR3 loop spans 12 amino acids. Germline CDR1 is MDHEN and CDR2 is SYDVKM. The ends lost 9 bases at V and 8 bases at J; junction bases unmatched: 8. Written as DNA, the CDR3 is TGTGCCAGTTTAGGACAGGGAAGCGGCTACACCTTC. This sequence encodes CASLGQGSGYTF.

This chain uses TRBV28 with TRBJ1-6, with D perhaps TRBD1 (6 bases). The CDR3 totals 16 residues. CDR1 and CDR2 (germline): MDHEN, SYDVKM. V was shortened by 7 bases and J by 6 bases, with 19 bases between the two germline ends. The CDR3 spells CASNLRQALLNSPLHF. CDR3 DNA sequence: TGTGCCAGCAACCTAAGACAGGCGCTTCTTAATTCACCCCTCCACTTT.

The genes are TRBV2 and TRBJ2-1; D remains unclear. The CDR3 has 13 residues. V was shortened by 0 bases and J by 9 bases, with 9 bases between the two germline ends. Germline CDR1 reads SNHLY; CDR2 reads FYNNEI. The CDR3 protein is CASSEARRTEQFF. CDR3 DNA: TGTGCCAGCAGTGAAGCGCGTCGCACTGAGCAGTTCTTC.

The rearrangement links TRBV7-7 to TRBJ2-1; D is ambiguous. V dropped 4 bases and J dropped 8 bases, with 12 bases sitting between them. The V gene's germline CDR1 is SSHAT and CDR2 FNYEAQ (reference sequence). The CDR3 has 13 amino acids. The CDR3 DNA is TGTGCCAGCAGCTCCGGTTTCTTGGATGAGCAGTTCTTC. It codes for CASSSGFLDEQFF.

The count of this clone is one. The V and J genes are TRBV7-2 and TRBJ1-2, with a possible D match to TRBD1 (6 bases). The V gene's germline CDR1 is SGHTA and CDR2 FQGNSA. V lost 4 bases to trimming and J lost 4 bases, with 10 bases between them. The CDR3 extends over 13 amino acids. The CDR3: CASSYTGSYGYTF. CDR3 coding DNA: TGTGCCAGCAGCTATACAGGGAGCTATGGCTACACCTTC.

This clone was detected only once. The V call is TRBV19, the J call TRBJ2-2; no reliable D call. The CDR3 covers 13 residues. CDR1 is LNHDA, CDR2 SQIVND, per germline (reference sequence). The V end lost 8 bases, the J end lost 0 bases, and 7 bases lay between the germline ends. The CDR3, as DNA: TGTGCCAGTGCCAGTCCGAACACCGGGGAGCTGTTTTTT. Protein: CASASPNTGELFF.

The chain links TRBV24-1 to TRBJ2-3, with 10 bases identical to TRBD2. Germline CDR1 KGHDR, CDR2 SFDVKD. The CDR3 runs 15 residues. V was clipped by 4 bases and J by 4 bases; unmatched bases: 4. CDR3 sequence (DNA): TGTGCCACCAGTGACCCAGCGGGAGGGGCAGATACGCAGTATTTT. This sequence encodes CATSDPAGGADTQYF.

The V gene is TRBV18, the J gene TRBJ1-1, with a tentative D call TRBD1 (5 bases). V was clipped by 3 bases and J by 1 base, with 12 bases between them. CDR3 size: 15 residues. From germline, CDR1 is KGHSH and CDR2 LQKENI. CDR3 sequence: CASSPTAGTNTEAFF. Written as DNA, the CDR3 is TGTGCCAGCTCACCGACAGCTGGAACGAACACTGAAGCTTTCTTT. Looking up the rest from reference TRBV18 and TRBJ1-1 gives the full variable domain: NAGVMQNPRHLVRRRGQEARLRCSPMKGHSHVYWYRQLPEEGLKFMVYLQKENIIDESGMPKERFSAEFPKEGPSILRIQQVVRGDSAAYFCASSPTAGTNTEAFFGQGTRLTVV.

The V gene is TRBV4-2, the J gene TRBJ2-1, with 8 bases matching TRBD2. The J segment lost 9 bases and the V segment lost 0 bases, leaving 10 bases of the junction unmatched. Germline CDR1 is LGHNA and CDR2 is YNFKEQ. The CDR3 has 16 amino acids. The CDR3: CASSQDFSGRGGEQFF. The CDR3 bases are TGTGCCAGCAGCCAAGATTTCAGCGGGAGAGGAGGTGAGCAGTTCTTC.

The chain uses TRBV7-3 and TRBJ1-1; TRBD1 might be the D (6 bases). The CDR3 covers 15 residues. CDR1 and CDR2 from the germline V gene are SGHTA and FQGTGA. Trimming pared 5 bases from V and 1 base from J, leaving 14 bases between. This CDR3 reads CASSPAGQRNTEAFF. In nucleotides, the CDR3 is TGTGCCAGCAGCCCGGCCGGACAGCGGAACACTGAAGCTTTCTTT.

This chain joins TRBV7-9 and TRBJ2-1, with 8 bases matching TRBD2. CDR1 is SEHNR and CDR2 is FQNEAQ in the germline V gene (reference sequence). The V gene end was trimmed by 2 bases and the J gene end by 0 bases; junction bases not matched to a gene: 6. This CDR3 comprises 17 residues. The CDR3 nucleotides are TGTGCCAGCAGCTTATTTGCGGGGGGAGGCTCCTACAATGAGCAGTTCTTC. Protein product: CASSLFAGGGSYNEQFF.

V gene TRBV2 combines with J gene TRBJ2-1; 7 nucleotides agree with TRBD2. V dropped 7 bases and J dropped 0; count of bases not matched to a gene: 9. Germline V gene sequence: CDR1 SNHLY, CDR2 FYNNEI. This CDR3 has 16 amino acids. CDR3 in DNA: TGTGCCAGCACGGTGGGGGGGAGGCTCTCCTACAATGAGCAGTTCTTC. Residues: CASTVGGRLSYNEQFF.